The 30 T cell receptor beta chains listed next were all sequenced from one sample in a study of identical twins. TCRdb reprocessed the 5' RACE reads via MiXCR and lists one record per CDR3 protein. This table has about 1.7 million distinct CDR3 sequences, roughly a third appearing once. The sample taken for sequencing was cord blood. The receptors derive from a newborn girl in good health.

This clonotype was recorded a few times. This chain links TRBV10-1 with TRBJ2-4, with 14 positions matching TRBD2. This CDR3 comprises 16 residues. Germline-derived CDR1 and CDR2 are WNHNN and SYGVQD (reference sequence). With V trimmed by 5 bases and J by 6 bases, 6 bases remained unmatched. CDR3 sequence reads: CASSPPTSGGANIQYF. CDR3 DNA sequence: TGCGCCAGCAGTCCACCGACTAGCGGGGGGGCAAACATTCAGTACTTC.

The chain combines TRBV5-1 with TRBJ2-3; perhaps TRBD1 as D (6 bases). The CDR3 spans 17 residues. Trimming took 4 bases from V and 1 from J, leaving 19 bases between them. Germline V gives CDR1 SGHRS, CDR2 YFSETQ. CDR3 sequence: CASSLILRQVGTDTQYF. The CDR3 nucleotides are TGCGCCAGCAGCCTTATACTCCGACAGGTCGGCACAGATACGCAGTATTTT.

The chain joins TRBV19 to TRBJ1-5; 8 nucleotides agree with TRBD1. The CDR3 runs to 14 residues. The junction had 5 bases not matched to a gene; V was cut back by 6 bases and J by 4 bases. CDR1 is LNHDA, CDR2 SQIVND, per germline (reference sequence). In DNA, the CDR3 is TGTGCCAGTAGCCAATGGACAGGGAATCAGCCCCAGCATTTT. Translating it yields CASSQWTGNQPQHF.

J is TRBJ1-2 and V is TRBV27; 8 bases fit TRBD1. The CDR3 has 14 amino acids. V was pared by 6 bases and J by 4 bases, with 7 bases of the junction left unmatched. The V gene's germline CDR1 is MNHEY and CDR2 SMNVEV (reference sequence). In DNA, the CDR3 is TGTGCCAGCAGGGACAGGGACTATTCCTATGGCTACACCTTC. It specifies CASRDRDYSYGYTF.

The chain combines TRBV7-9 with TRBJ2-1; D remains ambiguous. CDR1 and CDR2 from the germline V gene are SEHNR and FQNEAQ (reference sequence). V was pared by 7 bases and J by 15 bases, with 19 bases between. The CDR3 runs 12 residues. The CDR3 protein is CASTSKTKTPFF. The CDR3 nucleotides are TGTGCCAGCACCTCCAAAACAAAAACCCCGTTCTTC.

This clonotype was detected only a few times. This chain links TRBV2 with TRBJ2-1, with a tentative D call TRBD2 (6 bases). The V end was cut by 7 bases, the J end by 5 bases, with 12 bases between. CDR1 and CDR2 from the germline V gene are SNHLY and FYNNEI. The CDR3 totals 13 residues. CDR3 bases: TGTGCCAGCAAGGAGGGTCGGGACAATGAGCAGTTCTTC. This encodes CASKEGRDNEQFF.

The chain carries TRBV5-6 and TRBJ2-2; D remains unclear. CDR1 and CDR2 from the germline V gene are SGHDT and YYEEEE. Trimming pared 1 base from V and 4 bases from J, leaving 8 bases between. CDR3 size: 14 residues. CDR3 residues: CASSLRHSTGELFF. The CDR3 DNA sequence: TGTGCCAGCAGCTTGCGGCATTCCACCGGGGAGCTGTTTTTT.

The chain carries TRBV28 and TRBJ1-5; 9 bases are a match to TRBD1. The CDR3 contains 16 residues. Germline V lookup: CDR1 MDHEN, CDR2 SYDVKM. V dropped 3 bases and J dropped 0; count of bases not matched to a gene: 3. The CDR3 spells CASSLWTGVSNQPQHF. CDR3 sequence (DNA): TGTGCCAGCAGTTTGTGGACAGGGGTTAGCAATCAGCCCCAGCATTTT. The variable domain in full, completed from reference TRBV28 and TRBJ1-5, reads DVKVTQSSRYLVKRTGEKVFLECVQDMDHENMFWYRQDPGLGLRLIYFSYDVKMKEKGDIPEGYSVSREKKERFSLILESASTNQTSMYLCASSLWTGVSNQPQHFGDGTRLSIL.

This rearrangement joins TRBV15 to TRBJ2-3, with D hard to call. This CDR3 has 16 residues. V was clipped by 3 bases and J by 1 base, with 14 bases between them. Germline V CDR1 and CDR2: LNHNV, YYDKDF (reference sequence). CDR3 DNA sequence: TGTGCCACCAGCAGGTCAGGTTTGGGCCGCACAGATACGCAGTATTTT. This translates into CATSRSGLGRTDTQYF. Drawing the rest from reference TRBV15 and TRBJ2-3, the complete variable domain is DAMVIQNPRYQVTQFGKPVTLSCSQTLNHNVMYWYQQKSSQAPKLLFHYYDKDFNNEADTPDNFQSRRPNTSFCFLDIRSPGLGDTAMYLCATSRSGLGRTDTQYFGPGTRLTVL.

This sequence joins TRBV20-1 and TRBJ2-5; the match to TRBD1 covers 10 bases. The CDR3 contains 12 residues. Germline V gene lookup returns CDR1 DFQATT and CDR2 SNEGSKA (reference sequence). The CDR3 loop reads CSRDRGQETQYF. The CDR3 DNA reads TGCTCCCGGGACAGGGGTCAAGAGACCCAGTACTTC.

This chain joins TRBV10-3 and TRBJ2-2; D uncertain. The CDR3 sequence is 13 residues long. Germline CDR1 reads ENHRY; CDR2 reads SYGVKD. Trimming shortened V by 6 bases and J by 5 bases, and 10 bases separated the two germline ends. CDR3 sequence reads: CAISQDGTGELFF. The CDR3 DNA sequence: TGTGCCATCAGCCAGGATGGGACCGGGGAGCTGTTTTTT.

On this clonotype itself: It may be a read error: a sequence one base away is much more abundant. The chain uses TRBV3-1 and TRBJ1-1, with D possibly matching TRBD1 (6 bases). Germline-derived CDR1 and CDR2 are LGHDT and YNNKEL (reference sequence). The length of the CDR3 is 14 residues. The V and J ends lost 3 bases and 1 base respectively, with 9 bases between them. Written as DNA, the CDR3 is TGTGCCAGCAGCCACGCGACAGGGAACACTGAAGCTTTCTTT. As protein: CASSHATGNTEAFF.

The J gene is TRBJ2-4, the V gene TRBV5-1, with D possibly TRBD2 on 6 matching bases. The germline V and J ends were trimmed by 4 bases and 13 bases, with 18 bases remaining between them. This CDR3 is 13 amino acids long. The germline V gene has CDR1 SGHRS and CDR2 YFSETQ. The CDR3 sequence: CASSLVVGEEQYF. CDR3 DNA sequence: TGCGCCAGCAGCCTTGTTGTAGGGGAGGAGCAGTACTTC. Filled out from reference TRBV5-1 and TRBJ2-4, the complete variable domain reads KAGVTQTPRYLIKTRGQQVTLSCSPISGHRSVSWYQQTPGQGLQFLFEYFSETQRNKGNFPGRFSGRQFSNSRSEMNVSTLELGDSALYLCASSLVVGEEQYFGAGTRLSVL.

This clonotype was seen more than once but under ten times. The CDR3 sequence: CASSGGGDRINYGYTF. CDR3 nucleotide sequence: TGTGCCAGCAGTGGGGGGGGGGACAGAATCAACTATGGCTACACCTTC. The V gene is TRBV25-1, the J gene TRBJ1-2; 7 nucleotides match TRBD1. The CDR3 extends over 16 amino acids. The V gene's germline CDR1 is MGHDK and CDR2 SYGVNS. V shed 4 bases and J 2 bases; nucleotides not matched to a gene: 10.

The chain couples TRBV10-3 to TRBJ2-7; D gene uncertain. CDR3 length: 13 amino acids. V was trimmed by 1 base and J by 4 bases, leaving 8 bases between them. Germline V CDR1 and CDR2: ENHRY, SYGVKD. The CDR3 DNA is TGTGCCATCAGTGAGTTATCTAAATACGAGCAGTACTTC. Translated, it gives CAISELSKYEQYF.

The CDR3 sequence is CASSLQTVSYNEQYF. The CDR3, as DNA: TGTGCCAGCAGCCTCCAGACAGTTTCCTACAATGAGCAGTACTTC. V is TRBV14 and J is TRBJ2-1; possibly TRBD1 for D (5 bases). The J call may be faulty, since TRBJ2-7 better matches the DNA end. There are 15 residues in the CDR3. CDR1 is SGHDN, CDR2 FVKESK, per germline.

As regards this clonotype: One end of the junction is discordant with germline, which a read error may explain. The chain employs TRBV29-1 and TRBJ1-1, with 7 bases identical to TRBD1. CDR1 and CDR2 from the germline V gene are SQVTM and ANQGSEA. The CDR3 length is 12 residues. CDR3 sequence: CSVDRMKTEAFF. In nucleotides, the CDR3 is TGCAGCGTGGACAGGATGAAAACTGAAGCTTTCTTT. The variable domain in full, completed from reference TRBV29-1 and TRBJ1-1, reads SAVISQKPSRDICQRGTSLTIQCQVDSQVTMMFWYRQQPGQSLTLIATANQGSEATYESGFVIDKFPISRPNLTFSTLTVSNMSPEDSSIYLCSVDRMKTEAFFGQGTRLTVV.

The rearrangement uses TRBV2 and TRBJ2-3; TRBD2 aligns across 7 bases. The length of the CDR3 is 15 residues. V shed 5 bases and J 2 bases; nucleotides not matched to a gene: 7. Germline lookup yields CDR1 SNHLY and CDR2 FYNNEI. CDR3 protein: CASSWRLAVTDTQYF. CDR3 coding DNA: TGTGCCAGCAGTTGGCGGCTAGCGGTCACAGATACGCAGTATTTT.

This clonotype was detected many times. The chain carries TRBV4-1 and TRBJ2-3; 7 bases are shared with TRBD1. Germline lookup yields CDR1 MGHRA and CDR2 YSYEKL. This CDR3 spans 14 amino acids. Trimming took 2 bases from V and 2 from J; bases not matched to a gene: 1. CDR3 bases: TGCGCCAGCAGCCAAACAGGGGTCACAGATACGCAGTATTTT. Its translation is CASSQTGVTDTQYF.

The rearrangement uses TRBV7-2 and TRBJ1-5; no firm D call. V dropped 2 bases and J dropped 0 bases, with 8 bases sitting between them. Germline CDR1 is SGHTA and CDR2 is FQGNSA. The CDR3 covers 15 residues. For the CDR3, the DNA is TGTGCCAGCAGCTTACACACCTCTAGCAATCAGCCCCAGCATTTT. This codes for CASSLHTSSNQPQHF.

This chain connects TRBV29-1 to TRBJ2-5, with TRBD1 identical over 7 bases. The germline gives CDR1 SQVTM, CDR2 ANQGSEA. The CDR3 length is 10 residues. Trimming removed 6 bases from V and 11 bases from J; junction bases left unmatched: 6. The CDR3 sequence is CSVITGEQYF. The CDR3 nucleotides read TGCAGCGTCATTACAGGGGAGCAGTACTTC. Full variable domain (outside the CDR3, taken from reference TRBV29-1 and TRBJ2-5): SAVISQKPSRDICQRGTSLTIQCQVDSQVTMMFWYRQQPGQSLTLIATANQGSEATYESGFVIDKFPISRPNLTFSTLTVSNMSPEDSSIYLCSVITGEQYFGPGTRLLVL.

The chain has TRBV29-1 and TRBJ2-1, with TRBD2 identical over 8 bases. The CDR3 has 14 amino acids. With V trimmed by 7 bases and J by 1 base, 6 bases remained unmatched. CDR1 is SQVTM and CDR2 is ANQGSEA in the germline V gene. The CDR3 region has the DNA TGCAGCGCCTGGGCTAGCGGGTCCTACAATGAGCAGTTCTTC. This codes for CSAWASGSYNEQFF.

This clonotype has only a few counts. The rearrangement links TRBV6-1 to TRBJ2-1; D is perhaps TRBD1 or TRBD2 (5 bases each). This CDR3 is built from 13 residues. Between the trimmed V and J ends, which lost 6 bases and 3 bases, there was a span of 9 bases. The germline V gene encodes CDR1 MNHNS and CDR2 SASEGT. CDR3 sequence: CASRRDGYNEQFF. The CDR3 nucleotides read TGTGCCAGCAGGAGGGACGGCTACAATGAGCAGTTCTTC.

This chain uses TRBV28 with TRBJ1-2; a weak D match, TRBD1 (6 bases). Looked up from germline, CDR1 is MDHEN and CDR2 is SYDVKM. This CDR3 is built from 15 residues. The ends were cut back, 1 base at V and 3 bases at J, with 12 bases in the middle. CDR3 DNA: TGTGCCAGCAGTTTATTCCGGGGGCGAGACTATGGCTACACCTTC. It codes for CASSLFRGRDYGYTF.

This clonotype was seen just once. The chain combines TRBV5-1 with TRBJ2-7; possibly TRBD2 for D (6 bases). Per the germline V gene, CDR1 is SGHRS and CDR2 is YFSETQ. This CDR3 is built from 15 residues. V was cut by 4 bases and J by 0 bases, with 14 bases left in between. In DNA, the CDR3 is TGCGCCAGCAGCCGACAAATCGGGAGCTCCTACGAGCAGTACTTC. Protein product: CASSRQIGSSYEQYF.

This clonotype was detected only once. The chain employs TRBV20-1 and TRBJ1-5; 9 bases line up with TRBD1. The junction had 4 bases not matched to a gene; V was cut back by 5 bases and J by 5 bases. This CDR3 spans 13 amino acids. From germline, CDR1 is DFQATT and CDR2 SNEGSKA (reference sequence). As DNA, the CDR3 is TGCAGTGCTGGGACAGGGAGGGATCAGCCCCAGCATTTT. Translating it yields CSAGTGRDQPQHF.

The CDR3 protein is CASSLIPSLRTDTQYF. CDR3 DNA: TGTGCCAGCAGTTTGATCCCCTCACTGCGCACAGATACGCAGTATTTT. The chain combines TRBV12-3 or TRBV12-4 with TRBJ2-3, with no clear D. V was shortened by 3 bases and J by 1 base, with 14 bases between the two germline ends. This CDR3 has 16 amino acids.

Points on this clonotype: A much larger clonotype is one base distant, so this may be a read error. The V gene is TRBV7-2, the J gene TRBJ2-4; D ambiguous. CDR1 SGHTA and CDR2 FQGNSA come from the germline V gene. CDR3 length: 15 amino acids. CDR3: CASSLTPLAKNIQDF. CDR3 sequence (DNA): TGTGCCAGCAGCTTAACCCCGTTAGCCAAAAACATTCAGGACTTC. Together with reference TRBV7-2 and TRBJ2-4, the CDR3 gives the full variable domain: GAGVSQSPSNKVTEKGKDVELRCDPISGHTALYWYRQSLGQGLEFLIYFQGNSAPDKSGLPSDRFSAERTGGSVSTLTIQRTQQEDSAVYLCASSLTPLAKNIQDFGAGTRLSVL.

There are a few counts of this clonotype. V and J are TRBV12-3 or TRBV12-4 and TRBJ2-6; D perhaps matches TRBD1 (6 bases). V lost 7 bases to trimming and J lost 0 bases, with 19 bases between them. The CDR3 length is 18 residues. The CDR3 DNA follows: TGTGCCAGCACCATAAGACAGGTTCTATTCTCTGGGGCCAACGTCCTGACTTTC. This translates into CASTIRQVLFSGANVLTF.

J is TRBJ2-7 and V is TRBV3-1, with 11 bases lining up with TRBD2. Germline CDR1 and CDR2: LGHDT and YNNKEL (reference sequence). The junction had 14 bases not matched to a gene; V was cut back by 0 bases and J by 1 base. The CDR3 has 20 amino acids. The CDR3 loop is CASSQDLLAGGFGNSYEQYF. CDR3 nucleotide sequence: TGTGCCAGCAGCCAAGATCTGCTAGCGGGAGGTTTCGGAAATTCCTACGAGCAGTACTTC.